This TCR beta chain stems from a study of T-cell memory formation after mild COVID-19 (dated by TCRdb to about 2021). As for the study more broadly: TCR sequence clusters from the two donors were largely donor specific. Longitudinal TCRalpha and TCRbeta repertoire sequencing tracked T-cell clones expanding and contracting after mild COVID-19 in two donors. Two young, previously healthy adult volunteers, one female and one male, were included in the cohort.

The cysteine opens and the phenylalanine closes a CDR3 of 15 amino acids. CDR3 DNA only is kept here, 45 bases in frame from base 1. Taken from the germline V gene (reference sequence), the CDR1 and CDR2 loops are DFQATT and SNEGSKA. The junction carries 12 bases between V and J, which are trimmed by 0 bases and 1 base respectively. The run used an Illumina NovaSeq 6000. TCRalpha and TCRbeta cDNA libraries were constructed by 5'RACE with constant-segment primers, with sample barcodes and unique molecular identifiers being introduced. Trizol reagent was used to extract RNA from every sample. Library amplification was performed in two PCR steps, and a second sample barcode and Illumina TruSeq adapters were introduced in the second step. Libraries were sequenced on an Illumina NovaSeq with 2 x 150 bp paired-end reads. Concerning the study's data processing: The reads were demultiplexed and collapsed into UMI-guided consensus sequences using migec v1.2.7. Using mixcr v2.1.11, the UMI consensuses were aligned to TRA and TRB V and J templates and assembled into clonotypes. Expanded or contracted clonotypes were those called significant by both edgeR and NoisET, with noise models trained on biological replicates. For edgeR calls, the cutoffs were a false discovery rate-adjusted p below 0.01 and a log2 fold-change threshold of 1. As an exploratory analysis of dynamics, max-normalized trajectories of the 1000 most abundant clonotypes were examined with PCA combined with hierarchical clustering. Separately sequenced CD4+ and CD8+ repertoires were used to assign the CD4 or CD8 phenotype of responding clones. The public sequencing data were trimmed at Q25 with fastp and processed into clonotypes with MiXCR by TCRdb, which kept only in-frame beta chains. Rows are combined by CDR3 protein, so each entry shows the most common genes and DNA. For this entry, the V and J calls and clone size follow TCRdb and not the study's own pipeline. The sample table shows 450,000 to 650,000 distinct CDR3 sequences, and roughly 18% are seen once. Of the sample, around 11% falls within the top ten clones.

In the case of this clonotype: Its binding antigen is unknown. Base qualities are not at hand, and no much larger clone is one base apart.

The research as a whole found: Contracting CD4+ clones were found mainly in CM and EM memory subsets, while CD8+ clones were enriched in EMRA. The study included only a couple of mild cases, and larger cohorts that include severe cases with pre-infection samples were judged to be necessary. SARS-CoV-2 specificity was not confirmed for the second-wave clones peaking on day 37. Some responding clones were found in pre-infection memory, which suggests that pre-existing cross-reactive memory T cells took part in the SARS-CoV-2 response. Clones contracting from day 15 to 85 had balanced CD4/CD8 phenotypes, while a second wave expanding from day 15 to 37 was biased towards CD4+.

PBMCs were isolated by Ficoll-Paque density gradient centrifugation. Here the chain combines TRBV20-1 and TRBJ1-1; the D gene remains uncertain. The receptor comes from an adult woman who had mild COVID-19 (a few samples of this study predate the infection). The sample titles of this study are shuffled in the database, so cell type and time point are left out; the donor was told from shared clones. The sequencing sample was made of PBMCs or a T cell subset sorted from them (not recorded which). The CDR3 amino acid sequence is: CSARDGLDWNTEAFF. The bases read TGCAGTGCTAGAGATGGCCTGGACTGGAACACTGAAGCTTTCTTT.